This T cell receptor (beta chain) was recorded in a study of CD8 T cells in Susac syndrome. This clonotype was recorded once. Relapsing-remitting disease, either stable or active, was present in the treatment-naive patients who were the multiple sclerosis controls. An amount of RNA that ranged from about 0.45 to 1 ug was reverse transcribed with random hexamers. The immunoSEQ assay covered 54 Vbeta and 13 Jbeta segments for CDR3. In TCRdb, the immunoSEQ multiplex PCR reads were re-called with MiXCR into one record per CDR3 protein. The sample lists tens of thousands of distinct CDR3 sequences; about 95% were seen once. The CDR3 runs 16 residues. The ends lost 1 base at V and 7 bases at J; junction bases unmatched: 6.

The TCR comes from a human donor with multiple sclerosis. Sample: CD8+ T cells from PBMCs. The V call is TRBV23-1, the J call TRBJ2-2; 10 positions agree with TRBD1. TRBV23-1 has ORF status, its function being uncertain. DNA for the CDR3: TGCGCCAGCAGTCAATACGGGACAGGGGCGAACGGGGAGCTGTTTTTT. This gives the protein CASSQYGTGANGELFF.